Here is one T cell receptor beta chain with its context. Per germline, CDR1 KGHSH and CDR2 LQKENI. The V segment lost 6 bases and the J segment 7 bases; nucleotides outside the gene matches: 7. The CDR3 covers 13 residues. The record originates from a study of blood T cell repertoires in COVID-19. Study at large: The samples span acute and convalescent COVID-19 from the United States, Italy and Spain.

The assay was immunoSEQ multiplex PCR, and TCRdb's table has in-frame clones only and misses some. Here the sample spans roughly 200,000 clones, around four fifths being singletons. The receptor was isolated from a woman of 80 years or more with active or convalescent COVID-19. Sequences were obtained from peripheral blood. This chain uses TRBV18 with TRBJ2-7; TRBD1 matches 9 bases. DNA of the CDR3: TGTGCCAGCTCCCTCGGGACAGGGAGGGAGCAGTACTTC. Translated, it gives CASSLGTGREQYF.